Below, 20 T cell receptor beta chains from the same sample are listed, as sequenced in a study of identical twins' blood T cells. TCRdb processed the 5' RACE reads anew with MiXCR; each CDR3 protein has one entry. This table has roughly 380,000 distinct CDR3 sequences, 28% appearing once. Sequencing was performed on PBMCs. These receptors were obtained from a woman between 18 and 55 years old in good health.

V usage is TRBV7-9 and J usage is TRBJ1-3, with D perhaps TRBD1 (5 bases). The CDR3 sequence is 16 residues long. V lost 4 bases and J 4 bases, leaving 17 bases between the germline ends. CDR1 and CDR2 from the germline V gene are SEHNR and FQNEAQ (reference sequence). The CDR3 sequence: CASSSPQGPNGNTIYF. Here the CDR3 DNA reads TGTGCCAGCAGCTCGCCCCAGGGTCCTAACGGAAACACCATATATTTT.

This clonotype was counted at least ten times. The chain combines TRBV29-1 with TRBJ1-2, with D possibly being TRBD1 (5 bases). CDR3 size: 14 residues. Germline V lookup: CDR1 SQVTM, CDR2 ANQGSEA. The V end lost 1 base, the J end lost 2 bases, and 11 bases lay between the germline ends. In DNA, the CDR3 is TGCAGCGTTGAAGGCCGGGGCGCGAACTATGGCTACACCTTC. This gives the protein CSVEGRGANYGYTF.

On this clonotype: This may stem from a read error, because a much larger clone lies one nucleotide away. The CDR3 loop is CANSLGQGSLYGYTF. DNA of the CDR3: TGTGCCAACAGTTTGGGTCAGGGGTCCCTCTATGGCTACACCTTC. The chain uses TRBV12-3 or TRBV12-4 and TRBJ1-2, with D possibly TRBD1 on 6 matching bases. The CDR3 runs to 15 residues.

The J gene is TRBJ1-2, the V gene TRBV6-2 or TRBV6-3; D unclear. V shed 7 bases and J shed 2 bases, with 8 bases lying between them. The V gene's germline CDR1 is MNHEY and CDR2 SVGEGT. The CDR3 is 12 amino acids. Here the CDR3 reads CASTSRNYGYTF. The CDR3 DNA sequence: TGTGCCAGCACATCGAGGAACTATGGCTACACCTTC.

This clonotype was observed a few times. The CDR3 protein is CASSLEGPYEQYF. The CDR3 nucleotides read TGTGCCAGCAGCTTAGAGGGTCCCTACGAGCAGTACTTC. The chain uses TRBV11-1 and TRBJ2-7; no reliable D call. Germline CDR1 is SGHAT and CDR2 is FQDESV (reference sequence). The CDR3 contains 13 residues. Trimming removed 1 base at V and 2 bases at J, with 6 bases between.

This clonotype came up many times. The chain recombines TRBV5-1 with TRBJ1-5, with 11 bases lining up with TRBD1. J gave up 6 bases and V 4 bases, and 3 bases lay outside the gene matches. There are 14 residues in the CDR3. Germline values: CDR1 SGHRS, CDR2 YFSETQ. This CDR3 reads CASSQGTGGQPQHF. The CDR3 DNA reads TGCGCCAGCAGCCAGGGGACAGGGGGTCAGCCCCAGCATTTT. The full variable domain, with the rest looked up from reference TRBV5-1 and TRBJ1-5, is KAGVTQTPRYLIKTRGQQVTLSCSPISGHRSVSWYQQTPGQGLQFLFEYFSETQRNKGNFPGRFSGRQFSNSRSEMNVSTLELGDSALYLCASSQGTGGQPQHFGDGTRLSIL.

The CDR3: CASSPGAGELFF. The DNA for the CDR3 is TGCGCCAGCAGCCCGGGAGCCGGGGAGCTGTTTTTT. The chain has TRBV5-1 and TRBJ2-2, with D possibly TRBD2 on 6 matching bases. V lost 4 bases to trimming and J lost 6 bases, with 7 bases between them. Germline-derived CDR1 and CDR2 are SGHRS and YFSETQ. This CDR3 has 12 residues.

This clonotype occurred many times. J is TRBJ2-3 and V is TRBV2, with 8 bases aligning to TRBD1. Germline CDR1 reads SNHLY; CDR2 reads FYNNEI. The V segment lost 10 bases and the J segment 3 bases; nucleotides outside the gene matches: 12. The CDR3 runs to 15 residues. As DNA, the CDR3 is TGTGCCACCCAGGGGGGACAGGTCAGAACAGATACGCAGTATTTT. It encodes CATQGGQVRTDTQYF. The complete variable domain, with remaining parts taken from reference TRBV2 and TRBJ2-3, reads EPEVTQTPSHQVTQMGQEVILRCVPISNHLYFYWYRQILGQKVEFLVSFYNNEISEKSEIFDDQFSVERPDGSNFTLKIRSTKLEDSAMYFCATQGGQVRTDTQYFGPGTRLTVL.

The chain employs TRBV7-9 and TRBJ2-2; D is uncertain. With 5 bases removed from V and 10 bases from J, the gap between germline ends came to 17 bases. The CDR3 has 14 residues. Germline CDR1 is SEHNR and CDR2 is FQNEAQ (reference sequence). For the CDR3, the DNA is TGTGCCAGCAGCCAACCTCGTGACGGGCCGGAGCTGTTTTTT. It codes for CASSQPRDGPELFF.

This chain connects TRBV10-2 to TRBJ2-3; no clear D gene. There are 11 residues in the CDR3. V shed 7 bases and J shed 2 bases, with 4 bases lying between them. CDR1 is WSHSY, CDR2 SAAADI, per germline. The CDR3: CASNYTDTQYF. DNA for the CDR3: TGCGCCAGCAACTACACAGATACGCAGTATTTT.

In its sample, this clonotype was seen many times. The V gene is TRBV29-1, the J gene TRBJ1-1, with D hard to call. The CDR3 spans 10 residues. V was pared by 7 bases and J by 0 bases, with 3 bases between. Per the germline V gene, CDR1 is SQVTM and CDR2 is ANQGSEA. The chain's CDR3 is CSGVNTEAFF. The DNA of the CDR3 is TGCAGCGGGGTGAACACTGAAGCTTTCTTT. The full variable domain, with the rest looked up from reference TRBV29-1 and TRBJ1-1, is SAVISQKPSRDICQRGTSLTIQCQVDSQVTMMFWYRQQPGQSLTLIATANQGSEATYESGFVIDKFPISRPNLTFSTLTVSNMSPEDSSIYLCSGVNTEAFFGQGTRLTVV.

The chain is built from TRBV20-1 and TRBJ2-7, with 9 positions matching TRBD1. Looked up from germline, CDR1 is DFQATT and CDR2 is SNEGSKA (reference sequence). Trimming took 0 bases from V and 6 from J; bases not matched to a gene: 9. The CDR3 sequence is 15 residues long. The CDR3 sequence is CSARDGGTGRCEQYF. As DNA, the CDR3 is TGCAGTGCTAGAGACGGGGGGACAGGGAGATGCGAGCAGTACTTC.

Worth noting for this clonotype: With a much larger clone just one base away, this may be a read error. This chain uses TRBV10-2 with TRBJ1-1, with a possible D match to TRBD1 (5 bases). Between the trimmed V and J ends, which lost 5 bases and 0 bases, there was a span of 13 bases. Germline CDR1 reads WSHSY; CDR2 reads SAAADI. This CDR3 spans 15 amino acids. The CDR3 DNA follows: TGCGCCAGCAGTACGACAGTGTCGATGAACACTGAAGCTTTCTTT. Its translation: CASSTTVSMNTEAFF.

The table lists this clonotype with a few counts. This CDR3 reads CASSLNSEEQFF. In nucleotides, the CDR3 is TGCGCCAGCAGCCTAAATTCGGAGGAGCAGTTCTTC. V is TRBV5-1 and J is TRBJ2-1; D ambiguous. The CDR3 totals 12 residues. CDR1 is SGHRS and CDR2 is YFSETQ in the germline V gene. With 4 bases removed from V and 10 bases from J, the gap between germline ends came to 12 bases.

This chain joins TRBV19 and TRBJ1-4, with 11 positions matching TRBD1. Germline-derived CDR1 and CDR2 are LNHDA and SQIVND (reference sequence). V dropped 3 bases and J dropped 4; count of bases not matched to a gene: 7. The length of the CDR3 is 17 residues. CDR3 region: CASSIGQGARYNEKLFF. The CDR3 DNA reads TGTGCCAGTAGTATTGGACAGGGGGCGAGATATAATGAAAAACTGTTTTTT.

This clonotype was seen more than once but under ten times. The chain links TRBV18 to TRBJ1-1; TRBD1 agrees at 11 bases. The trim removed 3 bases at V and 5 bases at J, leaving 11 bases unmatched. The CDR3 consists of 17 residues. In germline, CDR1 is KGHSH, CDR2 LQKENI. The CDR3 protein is CASSPGQGALSRTEAFF. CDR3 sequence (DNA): TGTGCCAGCTCACCTGGACAGGGGGCGCTTTCTAGAACTGAAGCTTTCTTT.

In nucleotides, the CDR3 is TGTGCCATCAGTGTGGGACAGGGGGTGAACACTGAAGCTTTCTTT. This translates into CAISVGQGVNTEAFF. The chain employs TRBV10-3 and TRBJ1-1, with TRBD1 matching over 11 bases. The CDR3 loop spans 15 amino acids. J was trimmed by 0 bases and V by 4 bases; bases with no gene match: 1. Germline V gene sequence: CDR1 ENHRY, CDR2 SYGVKD.

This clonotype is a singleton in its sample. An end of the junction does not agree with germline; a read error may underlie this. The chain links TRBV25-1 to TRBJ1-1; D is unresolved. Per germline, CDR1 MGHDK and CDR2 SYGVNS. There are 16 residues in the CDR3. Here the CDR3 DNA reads TGTGCCAGCAGTGAGAAACGGGCGGTCATGAACGCTGAAGCTTTCTTT. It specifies CASSEKRAVMNAEAFF.

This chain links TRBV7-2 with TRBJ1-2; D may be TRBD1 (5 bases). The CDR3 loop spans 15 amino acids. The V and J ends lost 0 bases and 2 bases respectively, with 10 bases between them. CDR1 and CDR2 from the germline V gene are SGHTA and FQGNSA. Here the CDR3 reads CASSLAFGGNYGYTF. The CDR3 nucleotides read TGTGCCAGCAGCTTAGCGTTCGGGGGAAACTATGGCTACACCTTC.

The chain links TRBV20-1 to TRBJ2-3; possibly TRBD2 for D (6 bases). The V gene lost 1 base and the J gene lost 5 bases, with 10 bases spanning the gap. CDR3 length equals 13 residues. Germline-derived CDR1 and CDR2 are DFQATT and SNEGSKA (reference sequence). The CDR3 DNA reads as TGCAGTGCTAGAGTGGGAGGAGAAGATACGCAGTATTTT. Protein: CSARVGGEDTQYF.